Here is one T cell receptor beta chain with its context. Its antigen is as yet unknown. Trimming left V 1 base short and J 2 bases short, with 11 bases between. This CDR3 is built from 15 residues. CDR1 is LGHNA and CDR2 is YNFKEQ in the germline V gene. These data belong to a study of fetal regulatory T cell absence and autoimmunity. Whole-study context: Exocrine pancreas autoimmunity occurred in IPEX patients lacking clinical diabetes.

Produced via immunoSEQ multiplex PCR; TCRdb's table is partial and in-frame only. Among 95,000 to 100,000 clones listed, about three quarters were seen once. Overall study findings and caveats: Some top pancreas TCR clones were over 80-fold enriched versus cord blood. In IPEX syndrome, oligoclonal enrichment was read as supporting prenatal antigen-driven autoimmunity in the pancreas. Broadly similar TRB gene family usage was seen in pancreas and cord blood.

Specimen: pancreas tissue. The J gene is TRBJ1-1, the V gene TRBV4-2, with D hard to call. The sequence came from a male donor with IPEX syndrome. Written as DNA, the CDR3 is TGTGCCAGCAGCCAAGTCCGGCAGAAAAACACTGAAGCTTTCTTT. Translation gives CASSQVRQKNTEAFF.